What follows is one T cell receptor beta chain and its context. Its target is unknown. These data belong to a study of shared clonotypes between healthy human individuals. Regarding the study as a whole: Clonotypes shared by all four sorted-subset donors had higher generation probabilities than non-shared clonotypes.

The data were produced by immunoSEQ multiplex PCR, yet TCRdb's version contains in-frame clones alone and is incomplete. This table holds about 1.1 million clones, about 72% found once. The CDR3 spans 15 residues. Germline CDR1 is SGHRS and CDR2 is YFSETQ. V lost 3 bases and J lost 3, with 15 bases in between. The chain employs TRBV5-1 and TRBJ2-5; D may correspond to TRBD1 or TRBD2 (5 bases each). Material: memory CD4+ T cells from PBMCs. The subset is: CD45RA-negative fraction. This sequence originates from a man in his late teens or twenties in good health. Some clones in this sample may be carry-over from other donors' samples. DNA of the CDR3: TGCGCCAGCAGCTGGGGGACCGCGATGGAAGAGACCCAGTACTTC. Its translation: CASSWGTAMEETQYF. Drawing the rest from reference TRBV5-1 and TRBJ2-5, the complete variable domain is KAGVTQTPRYLIKTRGQQVTLSCSPISGHRSVSWYQQTPGQGLQFLFEYFSETQRNKGNFPGRFSGRQFSNSRSEMNVSTLELGDSALYLCASSWGTAMEETQYFGPGTRLLVL.